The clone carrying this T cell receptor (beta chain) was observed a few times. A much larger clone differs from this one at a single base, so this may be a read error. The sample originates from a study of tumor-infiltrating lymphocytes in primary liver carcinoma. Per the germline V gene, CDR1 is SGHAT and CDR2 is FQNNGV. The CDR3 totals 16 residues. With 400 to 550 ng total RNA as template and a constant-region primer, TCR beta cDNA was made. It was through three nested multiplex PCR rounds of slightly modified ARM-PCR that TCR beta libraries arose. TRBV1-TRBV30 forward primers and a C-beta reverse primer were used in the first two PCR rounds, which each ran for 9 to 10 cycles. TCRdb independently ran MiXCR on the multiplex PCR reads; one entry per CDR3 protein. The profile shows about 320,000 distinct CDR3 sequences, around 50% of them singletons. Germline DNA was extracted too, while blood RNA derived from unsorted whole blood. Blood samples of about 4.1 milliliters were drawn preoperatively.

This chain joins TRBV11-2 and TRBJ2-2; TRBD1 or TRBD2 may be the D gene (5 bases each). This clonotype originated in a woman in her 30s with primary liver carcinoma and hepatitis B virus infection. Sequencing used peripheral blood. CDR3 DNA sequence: TGTACCAGCAGCTACCCGGGGCAGGGGAACACCGGGGAGCTGTTTTTT. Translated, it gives CTSSYPGQGNTGELFF.